This TCR beta chain was documented in a study of shared clonotypes between healthy human individuals. Study results and limitations: Expectations were that clonotype sharing among donors would be affected by sequencing depth. Naive subsets usually exceeded memory subsets in estimated richness.

The assay was immunoSEQ multiplex PCR, and TCRdb's table has in-frame clones only and misses some. This table holds about 1 million clones, about 74% found once. Germline V gene sequence: CDR1 SGHNT, CDR2 YYREEE (reference sequence). Trimming took 4 bases from V and 4 from J, leaving 17 bases between them. The length of the CDR3 is 16 residues. A note on this clone: The antigen remains undetermined.

The rearrangement uses TRBV5-4 and TRBJ1-4, with a possible D match to TRBD1 (6 bases). The specimen was memory CD4+ T cells sorted from blood. Subset given: CD45RA-negative fraction. This TCR was recovered from a man aged 18 to 35 in good health. CDR3 amino acids: CASSTKKQGSNEKLFF. The CDR3 DNA sequence: TGTGCCAGCAGCACGAAAAAACAGGGTAGTAATGAAAAACTGTTTTTT.